This TCR beta chain comes out of a study of blood T cells in healthy people across ages. With a J-beta primer mix and a sample-barcoded 5' primer, a second PCR ran about 7 to 11 cycles. From the 5' RACE reads, TCRdb called clonotypes with MiXCR, one entry per CDR3 protein. The data hold fewer than 1,200,000 distinct CDR3 sequences, with less than 25% observed a single time. Remarks on this clonotype: Its antigen is as yet unknown.

Regarding the study as a whole: Per million T cells, TCR beta diversity dropped roughly linearly as age increased.

The sample was also linked to a second study, of T cells of mothers and their children.

Material for sequencing was blood. This TCR derives from a girl aged 2 to 9 in good health.

CDR3 sequence: CASSFVPASGTGPNPYEQYF. The CDR3 nucleotides read TGTGCCAGCAGTTTTGTACCGGCGTCAGGTACCGGCCCTAACCCCTACGAGCAGTACTTC. The J gene is TRBJ2-7, the V gene TRBV27; D uncertain. Germline assignment: CDR1 MNHEY and CDR2 SMNVEV (reference sequence). The V and J ends lost 3 bases and 2 bases respectively, with 29 bases between them. The CDR3 runs to 20 residues.